This T cell receptor (beta chain) was recovered during a study of control samples from healthy donors and cancer patients. TCRdb's copy holds only in-frame clones and misses some; the assay was immunoSEQ multiplex PCR. The sample has 90,000 to 150,000 clones, 88% seen once. The material sequenced was blood. The receptor comes from a man aged 40-55 years in good health.

This chain's CDR3 is CSTTLGRRFYNEQFF. The CDR3 DNA follows: TGCAGCACAACCCTGGGACGGCGCTTCTACAATGAGCAGTTCTTC. This chain links TRBV29-1 with TRBJ2-1; D may be TRBD1 or TRBD2 (5 bases each). CDR1 and CDR2 (germline): SQVTM, ANQGSEA. Trimming took 8 bases from V and 3 from J, leaving 20 bases between them. This CDR3 comprises 15 residues.